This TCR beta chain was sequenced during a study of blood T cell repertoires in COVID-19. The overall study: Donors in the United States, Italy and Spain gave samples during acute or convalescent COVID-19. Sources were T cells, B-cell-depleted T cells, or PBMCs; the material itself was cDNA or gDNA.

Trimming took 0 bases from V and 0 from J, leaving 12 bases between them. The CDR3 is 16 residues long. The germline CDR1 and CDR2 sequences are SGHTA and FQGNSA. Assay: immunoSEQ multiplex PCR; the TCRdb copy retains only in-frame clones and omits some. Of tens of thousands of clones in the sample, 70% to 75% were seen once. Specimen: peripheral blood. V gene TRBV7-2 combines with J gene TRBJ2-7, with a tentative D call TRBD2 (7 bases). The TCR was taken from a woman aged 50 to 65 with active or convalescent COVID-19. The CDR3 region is CASSLAGGASSYEQYF. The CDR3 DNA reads TGTGCCAGCAGCTTAGCAGGGGGGGCGAGCTCCTACGAGCAGTACTTC. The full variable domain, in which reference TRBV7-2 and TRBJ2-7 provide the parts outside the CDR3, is GAGVSQSPSNKVTEKGKDVELRCDPISGHTALYWYRQSLGQGLEFLIYFQGNSAPDKSGLPSDRFSAERTGGSVSTLTIQRTQQEDSAVYLCASSLAGGASSYEQYFGPGTRLTVT.